Shown below are 32 T cell receptor beta chains from a single sample sequenced in a study of regulatory T cells in long-lasting Graves disease. Stated time point: newly diagnosed GD, antithyroid drugs for less than 3 months. PBMC-derived RNA was used for the TCR library. According to the study, TCR beta libraries were built with iRepertoire HTBI primers and CDR3-region Arm-PCR. Each CDR3 protein gets one entry after TCRdb re-called the multiplex PCR reads with MiXCR. This table has about 440,000 distinct CDR3 sequences, over 15% appearing once. The same data also contributed to another study, on T cells in Graves' hyperthyroidism and ophthalmopathy.

Sequenced here: peripheral blood mononuclear cells (PBMCs), sampled at new diagnosis, from a patient treated with antithyroid drugs. These receptor sequences come from a woman between 18 and 29 years old with Graves disease.

This clonotype showed up many times. This CDR3 reads CASSLGLGESTDTQYF. CDR3 DNA sequence: TGTGCCAGCAGTTTAGGTTTAGGAGAGAGCACAGATACGCAGTATTTT. V usage is TRBV12-3 or TRBV12-4 and J usage is TRBJ2-3, with unresolved D. The CDR3 has 16 amino acids. Between the trimmed V and J ends, which lost 1 base and 0 bases, there was a span of 11 bases.

This clonotype was detected many times. The chain employs TRBV27 and TRBJ1-2; 12 bases are a match to TRBD1. The CDR3 covers 14 residues. The germline gives CDR1 MNHEY, CDR2 SMNVEV (reference sequence). Trimming cost V 6 bases and J 6 bases; bases outside gene matches: 5. CDR3 bases: TGTGCCAGCAGCCACGGGACAGGGGGCCATGGCTACACCTTC. Residues: CASSHGTGGHGYTF.

The J gene is TRBJ1-1, the V gene TRBV12-3 or TRBV12-4, with 7 bases matching TRBD1. V was pared by 6 bases and J by 11 bases, with 6 bases of the junction left unmatched. CDR3 length equals 11 residues. CDR3 residues: CASRWGQRAFF. CDR3 coding DNA: TGTGCCAGCAGGTGGGGACAGCGGGCTTTCTTT.

This clonotype was seen at least ten times. The chain uses TRBV3-1 and TRBJ2-3; 8 nucleotides align to TRBD2. The J segment lost 4 bases and the V segment lost 0 bases, leaving 12 bases of the junction unmatched. The CDR3 sequence is 18 residues long. Germline V gene data show CDR1 as LGHDT and CDR2 as YNNKEL (reference sequence). CDR3 DNA: TGTGCCAGCAGCCAAGAAGGGAGGAGCGGGAGTAGTGCAGATACGCAGTATTTT. It translates to CASSQEGRSGSSADTQYF.

This clonotype turned up a few times. The CDR3 DNA is TGTGCCATCAGGGAGCGCCAAGGCTCCTACAATGAGCAGTTCTTC. This gives the protein CAIRERQGSYNEQFF. V and J are TRBV10-3 and TRBJ2-1; D is uncertain. Germline values: CDR1 ENHRY, CDR2 SYGVKD. With 6 bases removed from V and 0 bases from J, the gap between germline ends came to 12 bases. The CDR3 is 15 amino acids.

The rearrangement joins TRBV30 to TRBJ1-1, with 8 bases fitting TRBD1. Per germline, CDR1 GTSNPN and CDR2 SVGIG (reference sequence). The CDR3 totals 18 residues. V shed 3 bases and J 6 bases; nucleotides not matched to a gene: 21. The DNA for the CDR3 is TGTGCCTGGAGCAAACTCGTCAGGACAGGGACAAATTCTCCTGAAGCTTTCTTT. It yields the protein CAWSKLVRTGTNSPEAFF.

Many counts were recorded for this clonotype. The V call is TRBV20-1, the J call TRBJ2-2; TRBD2 aligns across 7 bases. Per the germline V gene, CDR1 is DFQATT and CDR2 is SNEGSKA (reference sequence). The CDR3 runs to 15 residues. V gave up 6 bases and J gave up 5 bases; unmatched junction bases: 12. The CDR3 bases are TGCAGTGCGGGACGCTTGGGAGGGGTGACCGGGGAGCTGTTTTTT. It yields the protein CSAGRLGGVTGELFF.

This clonotype was counted only a few times. This chain joins TRBV12-3 or TRBV12-4 and TRBJ2-2; the D call may be TRBD1 or TRBD2 (6 bases each). This CDR3 spans 17 amino acids. Trimming stripped 5 bases from V and 6 bases from J, with 22 bases between. The CDR3: CASSSTLGGAFSGELFF. CDR3 DNA: TGTGCCAGCAGTAGCACGTTGGGGGGCGCTTTCTCCGGGGAGCTGTTTTTT.

As concerns this clonotype: Possible read error: a much larger clone is one base away. The rearrangement uses TRBV7-2 and TRBJ2-2; 15 bases map to TRBD2. This CDR3 contains 19 residues. Germline V lookup: CDR1 SGHTA, CDR2 FQGNSA. V was clipped by 8 bases and J by 4 bases; unmatched bases: 14. In nucleotides, the CDR3 is TGTGCCAGCCGCGCCGGGACTAGCGGGAGGAAAGGGGCCACCGGGGAGCTGTTTTTT. Its translation is CASRAGTSGRKGATGELFF.

In its sample, this clonotype was seen many times. J is TRBJ2-1 and V is TRBV18; 9 bases align to TRBD1. This CDR3 contains 19 residues. J gave up 5 bases and V 2 bases, and 16 bases lay outside the gene matches. Germline CDR1 reads KGHSH; CDR2 reads LQKENI. CDR3 DNA: TGTGCCAGCTCACCAGGGACAGGGACCGAGGGCTCCCTCAACAATGAGCAGTTCTTC. This translates into CASSPGTGTEGSLNNEQFF.

This clonotype occurred many times. The chain is built from TRBV6-2 or TRBV6-3 and TRBJ2-5, with TRBD1 identical over 8 bases. Germline CDR1 MNHEY, CDR2 SVGEGT. The CDR3 has 13 amino acids. J was trimmed by 4 bases and V by 5 bases; bases with no gene match: 3. The CDR3 sequence: CASSAGTGETQYF. The CDR3 DNA sequence: TGTGCCAGCAGTGCAGGGACAGGAGAGACCCAGTACTTC.

The chain combines TRBV3-1 with TRBJ1-2; D gene uncertain. V lost 0 bases and J 6 bases, leaving 11 bases between the germline ends. The CDR3 runs to 14 residues. The V gene's germline CDR1 is LGHDT and CDR2 YNNKEL (reference sequence). CDR3 DNA sequence: TGTGCCAGCAGCCAAGAACCCGAGGCGGATGGCTACACCTTC. It encodes CASSQEPEADGYTF.

This clonotype was counted at least ten times. The chain has TRBV7-3 and TRBJ2-1; 9 positions agree with TRBD2. After removal of 4 bases from V and 6 bases from J, the junction contained 4 bases not matched to a gene. Germline assignment: CDR1 SGHTA and CDR2 FQGTGA. This CDR3 is built from 14 residues. CDR3: CASSSPAGGNEQFF. CDR3 DNA: TGTGCCAGCAGCTCTCCAGCGGGAGGCAATGAGCAGTTCTTC.

This clonotype showed up many times. The rearrangement joins TRBV30 to TRBJ1-1; TRBD1 agrees at 7 bases. This CDR3 has 12 amino acids. Germline loops: CDR1 GTSNPN, CDR2 SVGIG (reference sequence). With V trimmed by 1 base and J by 7 bases, 3 bases remained unmatched. The DNA for the CDR3 is TGTGCCTGGAGTGGCCGGGACAGTGAAGCTTTCTTT. It is translated as CAWSGRDSEAFF. The entire variable domain, with the rest obtained from reference TRBV30 and TRBJ1-1, is as follows: SQTIHQWPATLVQPVGSPLSLECTVEGTSNPNLYWYRQAAGRGLQLLFYSVGIGQISSEVPQNLSASRPQDRQFILSSKKLLLSDSGFYLCAWSGRDSEAFFGQGTRLTVV.

The table lists this clonotype with many counts. The rearrangement joins TRBV28 to TRBJ2-7; D is tentatively TRBD1 or TRBD2 (6 bases each). Per germline, CDR1 MDHEN and CDR2 SYDVKM. The CDR3 has 14 residues. The V end was cut by 2 bases, the J end by 6 bases, with 14 bases between. CDR3 protein: CASSLGGGVGEQYF. CDR3 DNA sequence: TGTGCCAGCAGTTTAGGAGGGGGTGTTGGCGAGCAGTACTTC.

This clonotype occurred a few times. The gene calls are TRBV7-8 and TRBJ2-3; 13 positions agree with TRBD2. The V gene end was trimmed by 5 bases and the J gene end by 2 bases; junction bases not matched to a gene: 7. Germline CDR1 is SGHVS and CDR2 is FQNEAQ. This CDR3 is built from 17 residues. The CDR3 reads CASSEGTSGDYTDTQYF. In nucleotides, the CDR3 is TGTGCCAGCAGCGAAGGGACTAGCGGGGATTACACAGATACGCAGTATTTT.

This clonotype was found a few times. V is TRBV19 and J is TRBJ1-2; 12 bases agree with TRBD1. Germline trimming cut 4 bases from V and 4 bases from J; bases unmatched to any gene: 7. The CDR3 totals 16 residues. Germline CDR1 reads LNHDA; CDR2 reads SQIVND (reference sequence). CDR3 sequence: CASSTSRDRGLYGYTF. For the CDR3, the DNA is TGTGCCAGTAGTACGTCCCGGGACAGGGGGCTCTATGGCTACACCTTC.

For this clonotype: This probably arose from a read error, given a far larger clone one base away. The V and J genes are TRBV2 and TRBJ2-1, with TRBD1 matching 7 bases. Trimming removed 6 bases from V and 10 bases from J; junction bases left unmatched: 12. Germline assignment: CDR1 SNHLY and CDR2 FYNNEI. CDR3 length equals 14 residues. Here the CDR3 DNA reads TGTGCCAGCAGCGTACAGGGGCCCTCCTACGAGCAGTTCTTC. Translating it yields CASSVQGPSYEQFF.

In the case of this clonotype: A much larger clone sits a single nucleotide away, making a read error possible. Because it lacks the conserved phenylalanine or tryptophan at the end, this CDR3 is likely a read error. CDR3 sequence: CASSFQQGGISETQYL. The CDR3, as DNA: TGTGCCAGCAGCTTCCAGCAGGGGGGAATTTCGGAGACCCAGTACCTC. The rearrangement links TRBV7-9 to TRBJ2-5; the D gene is possibly TRBD1 (7 bases). CDR1 is SEHNR, CDR2 FQNEAQ, per germline (reference sequence). This CDR3 contains 16 residues. Trimming shortened V by 3 bases and J by 5 bases, and 19 bases separated the two germline ends.

This clonotype was seen ten or more times. V is TRBV5-5 and J is TRBJ2-7, with TRBD1 matching over 7 bases. Trimming at V came to 3 bases and at J to 1 base, leaving 7 bases not matched to a gene. Germline V gene sequence: CDR1 SGHKS, CDR2 YYEKEE (reference sequence). The CDR3 totals 15 residues. The CDR3: CASSSIPTGSYEQYF. For the CDR3, the DNA is TGTGCCAGCAGCTCGATACCGACAGGGTCCTACGAGCAGTACTTC.

The V and J genes are TRBV30 and TRBJ2-3; 12 bases match TRBD2. The end of the DNA is better explained by TRBJ2-5, so the J call may be wrong. The CDR3 spans 15 residues. Germline V CDR1 and CDR2: GTSNPN, SVGIG (reference sequence). CDR3 in amino acids: CAWSSLAGGLESQYF. CDR3 in DNA: TGTGCCTGGAGTTCCCTAGCGGGAGGGCTTGAGTCCCAGTACTTC.

With regard to this clonotype: A much larger clone is a single base away; this may be a read error. In nucleotides, the CDR3 is TGTGCCAGCCAACCGGGTCAACCAAACACTGAAGCTGTCTTT. It encodes CASQPGQPNTEAVF. The chain joins TRBV18 to TRBJ1-1; D not certain. There are 14 residues in the CDR3. Per germline, CDR1 KGHSH and CDR2 LQKENI.

The V call is TRBV27, the J call TRBJ1-2; 7 bases match TRBD1. This CDR3 is 14 amino acids long. CDR1 MNHEY and CDR2 SMNVEV come from the germline V gene (reference sequence). With 3 bases clipped from V and 7 bases from J, the junction kept 8 bases outside the gene matches. CDR3 region: CASSFLPGGRGYTF. The CDR3 nucleotides read TGTGCCAGCAGTTTTCTGCCAGGGGGACGTGGCTACACCTTC.

CDR3 nucleotides: TGTGCCAGCAGCTCCGGGACCGACGGGGGATGGTCGTCCTACAATGAGCAGTTCTTC. It codes for CASSSGTDGGWSSYNEQFF. This chain joins TRBV5-4 and TRBJ2-1; D may be TRBD2 (6 bases). The CDR3 spans 19 residues. Germline-derived CDR1 and CDR2 are SGHNT and YYREEE (reference sequence). Trimming took off 3 bases at V and 1 base at J, with 23 bases between the two ends.

This clonotype came up many times. V gene TRBV6-2 or TRBV6-3 combines with J gene TRBJ2-3; 13 bases agree with TRBD2. CDR3 length: 16 residues. Unmatched junction bases numbered 1, after V lost 2 bases and J lost 2 bases. The germline gives CDR1 MNHEY, CDR2 SVGEGT. CDR3 amino acids: CASSYGTSGTTDTQYF. CDR3 bases: TGTGCCAGCAGTTACGGGACTAGCGGGACCACAGATACGCAGTATTTT.

Many counts were recorded for this clonotype. DNA of the CDR3: TGTGCCTGGGAGGTCGGGACAGGGGGCGGAGAGCAGTACTTC. This encodes CAWEVGTGGGEQYF. This rearrangement joins TRBV30 to TRBJ2-7, with 12 bases that match TRBD1. This CDR3 has 14 amino acids. From germline, CDR1 is GTSNPN and CDR2 SVGIG (reference sequence). V lost 5 bases to trimming and J lost 7 bases; unmatched junction nucleotides: 9.

This clonotype was seen only a few times. The CDR3: CASSQRTGTGSGYTF. In DNA, the CDR3 is TGCGCCAGCAGCCAACGAACCGGGACAGGGTCTGGCTACACCTTC. V is TRBV4-3 and J is TRBJ1-2; 9 bases match TRBD1. Germline V gives CDR1 LGHNA, CDR2 YSLEER. V lost 2 bases, J lost 7 bases, and 8 bases stayed unmatched. There are 15 residues in the CDR3.

This clonotype was observed a handful of times. The rearrangement links TRBV15 to TRBJ2-1, with a weak D call TRBD2 (6 bases). V lost 0 bases, J lost 10 bases, and 10 bases lay in between. CDR3 size: 13 residues. Germline CDR1 LNHNV, CDR2 YYDKDF (reference sequence). The CDR3 coding sequence is TGTGCCACCAGCAGAGATGAGGGAGGCGAGCAGTTCTTC. The encoded protein is CATSRDEGGEQFF.

This chain connects TRBV27 to TRBJ1-4; D not resolved. Germline V gene data show CDR1 as MNHEY and CDR2 as SMNVEV (reference sequence). V lost 0 bases to trimming and J lost 7 bases, with 9 bases between them. There are 14 residues in the CDR3. The CDR3 here is CASSLSGESEKLFF. The CDR3 nucleotides are TGTGCCAGCAGTTTATCCGGGGAATCTGAAAAACTGTTTTTT.

This clonotype showed up just a few times. The V call is TRBV2, the J call TRBJ2-5, with D unclear. Germline assignment: CDR1 SNHLY and CDR2 FYNNEI. V was clipped by 7 bases and J by 2 bases, with 5 bases between them. This CDR3 has 11 residues. The CDR3 protein is CASTGQETQYF. DNA of the CDR3: TGTGCCAGCACTGGGCAAGAGACCCAGTACTTC.

This clonotype was seen a few times. The chain recombines TRBV28 with TRBJ1-6; maybe TRBD1 (5 bases). Germline CDR1 and CDR2: MDHEN and SYDVKM. CDR3 size: 14 residues. V was trimmed by 6 bases and J by 3 bases, leaving 9 bases between them. For the CDR3, the DNA is TGTGCCAGCAGACAGGCGATCTATAATTCACCCCTCCACTTT. It yields the protein CASRQAIYNSPLHF.

V gene TRBV10-3 combines with J gene TRBJ1-6, with D unclear. Germline CDR1 ENHRY, CDR2 SYGVKD. V dropped 3 bases and J dropped 12 bases, with 12 bases sitting between them. The CDR3 length is 13 residues. CDR3 nucleotide sequence: TGTGCCATCAGTGACAGGCAGGAGCTACCCCTCCACTTT. Its translation is CAISDRQELPLHF.